This section outlines one T cell receptor beta chain sequence together with its context. The target antigen is unknown. Germline assignment: CDR1 SNHLY and CDR2 FYNNEI. The CDR3 loop spans 14 amino acids. V lost 6 bases, J lost 3 bases, and 12 bases lay in between. The sample belongs to a study of T cell repertoires in cytomegalovirus infection. Study-level information: Matching HLA type, along with CMV infection, was indicated by public TCR beta signatures.

Study conclusions and caveats: CMV-specific TCR beta clonotypes restricted by HLA-C dominated the ex vivo response. Cumulated frequencies of public TCR beta families served to identify carriers of CMV plus the relevant HLA.

Using its own MiXCR run on the reads, TCRdb lists one record per CDR3 protein. This sample has hundreds of thousands of distinct CDR3 sequences; about 33% occur once, and the top ten carry 15% to 20%. The chain joins TRBV2 to TRBJ2-1, with TRBD2 as a possible D gene (5 bases). Sample: cultured PBMCs, taken from culture after CMV antigen stimulation. This clonotype originated in a human donor in good health (CMV status not recorded). Some clones in this sample may be carry-over from other donors' samples. CDR3 protein: CASSWTFSYNEQFF. The CDR3 bases are TGTGCCAGCAGCTGGACTTTTAGCTACAATGAGCAGTTCTTC.